A single sample gave rise to the 18 T cell receptor beta chains below, sequenced in a study of cytotoxic CD8 clonotypes in ibrutinib-treated CLL. The table came from immunoSEQ multiplex PCR; TCRdb's copy has only in-frame clones and leaves some out. The repertoire holds roughly 250,000 clones, 70% seen once, with 15% to 17% in the top ten. The sequencing here drew on PBMCs, taken after 24 months of ibrutinib treatment. Every receptor here comes from a human donor with chronic lymphocytic leukemia.

The chain combines TRBV5-1 with TRBJ2-3, with 14 bases matching TRBD2. J lost 7 bases, V lost 4 bases, and 5 bases had no gene match. The length of the CDR3 is 15 residues. Per germline, CDR1 SGHRS and CDR2 YFSETQ. DNA of the CDR3: TGCGCCAGCAGCAAAGGGACTAGCGGGAGCAATACGCAGTATTTT. Translated: CASSKGTSGSNTQYF.

This clone has a handful of counts. This chain connects TRBV27 to TRBJ2-3; no definite D call. The CDR3 runs 13 residues. CDR1 and CDR2 from the germline V gene are MNHEY and SMNVEV (reference sequence). Trimming shortened V by 3 bases and J by 4 bases, and 8 bases separated the two germline ends. CDR3 residues: CASSFAMSDTQYF. For the CDR3, the DNA is TGTGCCAGCAGTTTCGCAATGTCAGATACGCAGTATTTT.

The CDR3 sequence is CASRAENEKLFF. In DNA, the CDR3 is TGTGCCAGCAGGGCCGAGAATGAAAAACTGTTTTTT. The rearrangement joins TRBV2 to TRBJ1-4; D not certain. Trimming stripped 6 bases from V and 5 bases from J, with 7 bases between. CDR3 size: 12 residues. CDR1 and CDR2 from the germline V gene are SNHLY and FYNNEI.

This chain connects TRBV25-1 to TRBJ2-3; D gene unclear. The CDR3 totals 13 residues. Germline V CDR1 and CDR2: MGHDK, SYGVNS. The V end was cut by 6 bases, the J end by 2 bases, with 9 bases between. DNA for the CDR3: TGTGCCAGCAGACCCCCCCACACAGATACGCAGTATTTT. Amino acid sequence: CASRPPHTDTQYF.

This chain uses TRBV15 with TRBJ1-2; no clear D gene. Per the germline V gene, CDR1 is LNHNV and CDR2 is YYDKDF (reference sequence). V dropped 4 bases and J dropped 8 bases, with 17 bases sitting between them. The CDR3 loop spans 14 amino acids. The CDR3 DNA sequence: TGTGCCACCAGCACATCCATCTCTAACCGAGGCTACACCTTC. Protein product: CATSTSISNRGYTF.

This clone has just a few counts. CDR3 in DNA: TGCAGCTCATATAAGGGGGAGCAGTTCTTC. It translates to CSSYKGEQFF. The chain links TRBV29-1 to TRBJ2-1; tentative D call: TRBD1 (5 bases). This CDR3 is 10 amino acids long. Germline-derived CDR1 and CDR2 are SQVTM and ANQGSEA. The V gene lost 8 bases and the J gene lost 10 bases, with 12 bases spanning the gap.

This clone was detected only a few times. J is TRBJ2-7 and V is TRBV7-6, with 9 bases lining up with TRBD2. Germline lookup yields CDR1 SGHVS and CDR2 FNYEAQ. Trimming removed 5 bases from V and 7 bases from J; junction bases left unmatched: 12. CDR3 length equals 15 residues. The CDR3 DNA sequence: TGTGCCAGCAGCGTTGAGCGGGAGGCCTTGGGGGAGCAGTACTTC. Its translation: CASSVEREALGEQYF.

The rearrangement links TRBV9 to TRBJ2-2, with 8 nucleotides matching TRBD2. The CDR3 totals 14 residues. CDR1 is SGDLS, CDR2 YYNGEE, per germline. With V trimmed by 4 bases and J by 8 bases, 7 bases remained unmatched. Written as DNA, the CDR3 is TGTGCCAGCAGCCCAGGGACTAGTTGGGGGGAGCTGTTTTTT. Protein product: CASSPGTSWGELFF.

Concerning this clone itself: A junction boundary mismatches the germline segment, possibly from a read error. This chain links TRBV7-7 with TRBJ2-1; TRBD2 matches at 9 bases. This CDR3 comprises 15 residues. Looked up from germline, CDR1 is SSHAT and CDR2 is FNYEAQ (reference sequence). The CDR3 is CASSKIAGVGNEQFF. The CDR3 DNA reads TGTGCTAGCAGCAAAATAGCGGGAGTGGGCAATGAGCAGTTCTTC.

The chain couples TRBV30 to TRBJ1-6; TRBD1 matches 9 bases. The J segment lost 0 bases and the V segment lost 4 bases, leaving 7 bases of the junction unmatched. Germline V CDR1 and CDR2: GTSNPN, SVGIG (reference sequence). There are 17 residues in the CDR3. CDR3 sequence: CAWTGQGLSSYNSPLHF. The CDR3 DNA sequence: TGTGCCTGGACGGGACAGGGTCTAAGCTCCTATAATTCACCCCTCCACTTT.

This rearrangement joins TRBV19 to TRBJ2-7, with 8 bases aligning to TRBD2. Germline CDR1 and CDR2: LNHDA and SQIVND (reference sequence). The V and J ends lost 3 bases and 0 bases, in that order; junction bases with no gene match: 10. This CDR3 has 17 amino acids. The CDR3 spells CASSIQASGWSSYEQYF. CDR3 sequence (DNA): TGTGCCAGTAGTATTCAGGCTAGCGGGTGGAGCTCCTACGAGCAGTACTTC.

On this clone itself: Given a much more abundant clone one base away, this may be a read error. This sequence joins TRBV2 and TRBJ2-1; no clear D gene. This CDR3 spans 11 amino acids. Germline values: CDR1 SNHLY, CDR2 FYNNEI. V shed 5 bases and J shed 1 base, with 0 bases lying between them. Written as DNA, the CDR3 is TGTGCCAGCAGTTCCTACAATGAGCAGTTCTTC. Protein product: CASSSYNEQFF. Drawing the rest from reference TRBV2 and TRBJ2-1, the complete variable domain is EPEVTQTPSHQVTQMGQEVILRCVPISNHLYFYWYRQILGQKVEFLVSFYNNEISEKSEIFDDQFSVERPDGSNFTLKIRSTKLEDSAMYFCASSSYNEQFFGPGTRLTVL.

This clone was picked up one time. Here the CDR3 DNA reads TGTGCCAGCAGCTTCGAAGAGCTCTATGGCTACACCTTC. It specifies CASSFEELYGYTF. The rearrangement links TRBV7-9 to TRBJ1-2; D is undetermined. Trimming stripped 3 bases from V and 4 bases from J, with 9 bases between. The germline V gene encodes CDR1 SEHNR and CDR2 FQNEAQ (reference sequence). CDR3 length: 13 residues. Complete variable domain (other parts from reference TRBV7-9 and TRBJ1-2): DTGVSQNPRHKITKRGQNVTFRCDPISEHNRLYWYRQTLGQGPEFLTYFQNEAQLEKSRLLSDRFSAERPKGSFSTLEIQRTEQGDSAMYLCASSFEELYGYTFGSGTRLTVV.

The chain links TRBV27 to TRBJ2-3; a weak D match, TRBD1 (6 bases). The CDR3 covers 15 residues. The germline gives CDR1 MNHEY, CDR2 SMNVEV (reference sequence). V gave up 3 bases and J gave up 1 base, with 11 bases separating them. CDR3 DNA: TGTGCCAGCAGTTTGAGGGACACTCGCACAGATACGCAGTATTTT. Amino acids: CASSLRDTRTDTQYF.

This clone was counted a few times. This CDR3 reads CAIVAGTFNEQYF. The CDR3 bases are TGTGCCATCGTAGCGGGAACATTCAACGAGCAGTACTTC. V and J are TRBV2 and TRBJ2-7; 8 nucleotides align to TRBD2. Germline V gene data show CDR1 as SNHLY and CDR2 as FYNNEI. CDR3 length equals 13 residues. The junction had 10 bases not matched to a gene; V was cut back by 10 bases and J by 5 bases.

This clone was observed a few times. The chain carries TRBV5-1 and TRBJ1-2; possibly TRBD1 for D (6 bases). With 3 bases removed from V and 12 bases from J, the gap between germline ends came to 24 bases. This CDR3 is 15 amino acids long. CDR1 and CDR2 from the germline V gene are SGHRS and YFSETQ. CDR3 DNA sequence: TGCGCCAGCAGCTCTCGGGCCGGGACAACCTACGAGGACACCTTC. It codes for CASSSRAGTTYEDTF. Combining the CDR3 with reference TRBV5-1 and TRBJ1-2 gives the whole variable domain KAGVTQTPRYLIKTRGQQVTLSCSPISGHRSVSWYQQTPGQGLQFLFEYFSETQRNKGNFPGRFSGRQFSNSRSEMNVSTLELGDSALYLCASSSRAGTTYEDTFGSGTRLTVV.

This rearrangement joins TRBV29-1 to TRBJ2-7; a weak D match, TRBD1 (6 bases). Germline CDR1 SQVTM, CDR2 ANQGSEA. Trimming removed 6 bases at V and 3 bases at J, with 15 bases between. The CDR3 is 13 amino acids. The DNA of the CDR3 is TGCAGCGTCGGCTTTACAGGGATCTACGAGCAGTACTTC. The encoded protein is CSVGFTGIYEQYF.

The V call is TRBV30, the J call TRBJ2-7, with TRBD2 matching 10 bases. With 1 base clipped from V and 3 bases from J, the junction kept 3 bases outside the gene matches. Germline CDR1 GTSNPN, CDR2 SVGIG (reference sequence). The CDR3 covers 14 residues. CDR3 amino acids: CAWSGTSGYYEQYF. Here the CDR3 DNA reads TGTGCCTGGAGTGGGACTAGCGGTTACTACGAGCAGTACTTC.